This T cell receptor beta chain was captured by sequencing in a study of cytomegalovirus exposure and HLA in healthy donors. The length of the CDR3 is 13 residues. Germline V gene sequence: CDR1 MNHNS, CDR2 SASEGT. Trimming took 6 bases from V and 0 from J, leaving 9 bases between them. A multiplex PCR was run with 60 Vbeta primers and 13 Jbeta primers. The table came from immunoSEQ multiplex PCR; TCRdb's copy has only in-frame clones and leaves some out. This table holds fewer than 250,000 clones, almost 80% found once. The chain couples TRBV6-1 to TRBJ2-7; D uncertain. The source material was PBMCs. This receptor was identified in a male donor in good health and CMV-seronegative. The CDR3 sequence: CASRPHTSYEQYF. CDR3 in DNA: TGTGCCAGCAGGCCTCACACCTCCTACGAGCAGTACTTC.